The clone carrying this TCR beta chain was detected only a few times. The antigen is not known. The CDR3 is 13 amino acids. CDR1 and CDR2 from the germline V gene are MNHNY and SVGAGI (reference sequence). The V and J ends lost 5 bases and 2 bases respectively, with 10 bases between them. PCR primers comprised 60 Vbeta and 13 Jbeta primers. TCRdb's copy holds only in-frame clones and misses some; the assay was immunoSEQ multiplex PCR. The data contain approximately 150,000 clones, 65% to 85% of them singletons. These donors counted as nominally healthy when sampled, but unrecorded immune exposures were likely. The sample comes from a study of cytomegalovirus exposure and HLA in healthy donors. At the level of the study: Early release data held roughly 90 million unique TCRs from HLA-typed donors. Study findings and constraints: An analysis done earlier found most TCR beta V segments productive about 87% or about 30% of the time. When presence/absence was analysed, sequencing depth was taken to be roughly uniform across donors.

The chain combines TRBV6-6 with TRBJ2-7; a possible D gene is TRBD1 (6 bases). The clonotype originates from a woman aged 40 to 49 in good health and CMV-seropositive. The material sequenced was PBMCs. CDR3 bases: TGTGCCAGCAGTGCACAGGGTCCCTACGAGCAGTACTTC. Its translation is CASSAQGPYEQYF.